Listed here are 5 T cell receptor beta chains from one sample, sequenced in a study of STAT5B mutations in CD4+ large granular lymphocyte leukemia. Clones were sequenced by immunoSEQ multiplex PCR, and TCRdb holds only the in-frame ones, with some missing. Of 45,000 to 55,000 clones in the sample, approximately 70% were seen once. The sequencing input was CD4+ T cells from blood buffy coats. The receptors originated from a human donor in good health.

This chain joins TRBV7-8 and TRBJ2-5; D perhaps matches TRBD1 (6 bases). Germline assignment: CDR1 SGHVS and CDR2 FQNEAQ. V was shortened by 4 bases and J by 6 bases, with 9 bases between the two germline ends. CDR3 length: 12 amino acids. CDR3 amino acids: CASSSQGQTQYF. The CDR3 DNA follows: TGTGCCAGCAGCTCACAGGGTCAGACCCAGTACTTC.

The chain uses TRBV5-1 and TRBJ2-2, with unresolved D. Trimming removed 5 bases from V and 7 bases from J, with 15 bases in between. The germline V gene encodes CDR1 SGHRS and CDR2 YFSETQ. CDR3 length equals 14 residues. The CDR3 coding sequence is TGCGCCAGCAGTATCCAGGCCGAAAACGGGGAGCTGTTTTTT. This encodes CASSIQAENGELFF.

This clone has just one count. The rearrangement uses TRBV2 and TRBJ2-1; D is perhaps TRBD1 (5 bases). Trimming shortened V by 6 bases and J by 5 bases, and 20 bases separated the two germline ends. This CDR3 comprises 16 residues. The germline V gene encodes CDR1 SNHLY and CDR2 FYNNEI. The DNA for the CDR3 is TGTGCCAGCAGGTTGATTCAGGGAACGGGTAACAATGAGCAGTTCTTC. Its protein product is CASRLIQGTGNNEQFF.

The genes are TRBV6-5 and TRBJ1-6; D is uncertain. This CDR3 has 13 amino acids. CDR1 is MNHEY, CDR2 SVGAGI, per germline. Trimming cost V 0 bases and J 12 bases, with 9 bases left between them. The DNA of the CDR3 is TGTGCCAGCAGTTACTCGTCTTCACGACCCCTCCACTTT. This translates into CASSYSSSRPLHF.

The chain combines TRBV18 with TRBJ2-7; no clear D gene. Looked up from germline, CDR1 is KGHSH and CDR2 is LQKENI. This CDR3 region has 12 residues. V dropped 0 bases and J dropped 4 bases, with 4 bases sitting between them. The CDR3 DNA reads as TGTGCCAGCTCACCACCTACTTACGAGCAGTACTTC. This sequence encodes CASSPPTYEQYF.